The clone carrying this T cell receptor beta chain was counted only a few times. Its antigen remains unidentified. Looked up from germline, CDR1 is MNHEY and CDR2 is SVGAGI. The CDR3 covers 15 residues. J was trimmed by 7 bases and V by 4 bases; bases with no gene match: 7. This specimen belongs to a study of T-cell memory formation after mild COVID-19. As for the study in general: Largely donor-specific TCR clusters were found. General study results and limits: The main location of contracting CD4+ clones was CM and EM, and that of contracting CD8+ clones was EMRA.

cDNA libraries for TCR alpha and TCR beta, carrying sample barcodes and UMIs, came from 5'RACE with constant-segment primers. MiXCR, applied by TCRdb to the 5' RACE reads, yields one record per CDR3 protein. This table holds 210,000 or so distinct CDR3 sequences, 10% to 13% found once. The V call is TRBV6-5, the J call TRBJ2-5; 12 nucleotides match TRBD2. Sequencing was carried out using PBMCs or a T cell subset sorted from them (not recorded which). The receptor's source is a man aged 18 to 29 who had mild COVID-19 (a few samples of this study predate the infection). Cell type and time point are not known. As DNA, the CDR3 is TGTGCCAGCAGTTCCAGCATGACTAGCGGGGGGACCCAGTACTTC. It is translated as CASSSSMTSGGTQYF.